What follows are 28 T cell receptor beta chains derived from one specimen sequenced in a study of blood T cell repertoires in COVID-19 (dated by TCRdb to 2020 to 2021). To prepare the library, the immunoSEQ multiplex PCR assay was applied. The table comes from immuneACCESS by way of TCRdb, which keeps in-frame sequences with V and J called. Part of the clones is missing from these tables; in studies checked, under half for an unresolved V gene and the rest for unknown reasons. This sample is represented by about 210,000 clones; around 89% of them were singletons. Jointly, the top ten make up 2% to 3% of the sample. Input material: PBMCs or T cells enriched from blood (not recorded which). The receptors here all came from a woman in her 40s with acute COVID-19.

The chain is built from TRBV6-5 and TRBJ2-3, with 9 bases that match TRBD2. V lost 6 bases and J lost 4; bases outside the gene matches: 5. CDR3 length equals 14 residues. Germline V CDR1 and CDR2: MNHEY, SVGAGI. CDR3 nucleotide sequence: TGTGCCAGCAGAGTGGGACTAGCTCCAGATACGCAGTATTTT. It yields the protein CASRVGLAPDTQYF.

This clone was observed a single time. The rearrangement joins TRBV5-1 to TRBJ2-3, with 7 bases identical to TRBD1. Germline V gene data show CDR1 as SGHRS and CDR2 as YFSETQ. V lost 0 bases, J lost 0 bases, and 1 base stayed unmatched. This CDR3 region has 15 residues. The CDR3, as DNA: TGCGCCAGCAGCTTGGAGGGGGCTAGCACAGATACGCAGTATTTT. This sequence encodes CASSLEGASTDTQYF.

The chain links TRBV5-6 to TRBJ2-3; D ambiguous. Trimming removed 1 base from V and 2 bases from J, with 14 bases in between. Germline V CDR1 and CDR2: SGHDT, YYEEEE. The CDR3 sequence is 16 residues long. In DNA, the CDR3 is TGTGCCAGCAGCTTGAGTGGCAGGCGTCCCACAGATACGCAGTATTTT. This codes for CASSLSGRRPTDTQYF.

This chain joins TRBV7-8 and TRBJ2-2, with 9 bases matching TRBD1. The V and J ends lost 5 bases and 7 bases, in that order; junction bases with no gene match: 14. Germline assignment: CDR1 SGHVS and CDR2 FQNEAQ. The CDR3 consists of 17 residues. CDR3 region: CASSQRTDRGWDGELFF. CDR3 nucleotides: TGTGCCAGCAGCCAAAGAACGGACAGGGGTTGGGACGGGGAGCTGTTTTTT.

The rearrangement joins TRBV5-1 to TRBJ1-4, with a tentative D call TRBD1 (6 bases). The CDR3 loop spans 14 amino acids. The ends were cut back, 2 bases at V and 5 bases at J, with 10 bases in the middle. Looked up from germline, CDR1 is SGHRS and CDR2 is YFSETQ. Written as DNA, the CDR3 is TGCGCCAGCAGCTTCGGGGGGCGGAATGAAAAACTGTTTTTT. As protein: CASSFGGRNEKLFF.

The chain uses TRBV7-2 and TRBJ1-5; D is undetermined. Germline V CDR1 and CDR2: SGHTA, FQGNSA. V was trimmed by 1 base and J by 6 bases, leaving 10 bases between them. This CDR3 has 14 amino acids. CDR3 residues: CASSLEGSGQPQHF. Here the CDR3 DNA reads TGTGCCAGCAGCTTAGAAGGTTCGGGTCAGCCCCAGCATTTT.

The V and J genes are TRBV12-5 and TRBJ2-7, with 7 nucleotides matching TRBD2. Germline lookup yields CDR1 LGHNT and CDR2 FRNRAP. V was clipped by 7 bases and J by 3 bases; unmatched bases: 6. The CDR3 spans 13 residues. The CDR3 spells CASEQAGSYEQYV. CDR3 DNA sequence: TGTGCTAGTGAGCAAGCGGGAAGCTACGAGCAGTACGTC.

The CDR3 loop reads CASSRTSGTENIQYF. DNA for the CDR3: TGTGCCAGCAGCCGGACTAGCGGGACGGAAAACATTCAGTACTTC. The V call is TRBV7-2, the J call TRBJ2-4; TRBD2 matches 12 bases. Germline V gene data show CDR1 as SGHTA and CDR2 as FQGNSA. This CDR3 is 15 amino acids long. With V trimmed by 5 bases and J by 5 bases, 4 bases remained unmatched.

This rearrangement joins TRBV7-2 to TRBJ2-3; 7 bases are shared with TRBD2. After removal of 5 bases from V and 3 bases from J, the junction contained 8 bases not matched to a gene. Germline values: CDR1 SGHTA, CDR2 FQGNSA. The CDR3 sequence is 15 residues long. CDR3 region: CASSPGLEITDTQYF. In DNA form, the CDR3 reads TGTGCCAGCAGCCCCGGACTAGAAATTACAGATACGCAGTATTTT.

The V call is TRBV7-8, the J call TRBJ2-2; D gene ambiguous. In germline, CDR1 is SGHVS, CDR2 FQNEAQ. Trimming took 2 bases from V and 4 from J, leaving 11 bases between them. The CDR3 is made up of 15 amino acids. CDR3 DNA: TGTGCCAGCAGCTTATTTGCCGCAGGCACCGGGGAGCTGTTTTTT. Translated: CASSLFAAGTGELFF.

The chain has TRBV29-1 and TRBJ1-1; 8 bases fit TRBD1. The CDR3 spans 13 residues. Germline V gene lookup returns CDR1 SQVTM and CDR2 ANQGSEA. Trimming at V came to 4 bases and at J to 1 base, leaving 2 bases not matched to a gene. The DNA for the CDR3 is TGCAGCGTTGCAGGGGGCGCGAACACTGAAGCTTTCTTT. Translating gives CSVAGGANTEAFF. Variable domain in full (rest from reference TRBV29-1 and TRBJ1-1): SAVISQKPSRDICQRGTSLTIQCQVDSQVTMMFWYRQQPGQSLTLIATANQGSEATYESGFVIDKFPISRPNLTFSTLTVSNMSPEDSSIYLCSVAGGANTEAFFGQGTRLTVV.

This clone was observed a few times. V and J are TRBV9 and TRBJ1-6, with 7 bases identical to TRBD1. CDR1 is SGDLS, CDR2 YYNGEE, per germline. The CDR3 consists of 15 residues. The J segment lost 10 bases and the V segment lost 0 bases, leaving 7 bases of the junction unmatched. The CDR3 nucleotides read TGTGCCAGCAGCGTAGGAGACAGGGTGGGATCACCCCTCCACTTT. Protein: CASSVGDRVGSPLHF.

The V and J genes are TRBV19 and TRBJ2-3, with a tentative D call TRBD2 (6 bases). This CDR3 contains 16 residues. Trimming removed 3 bases from V and 3 bases from J, with 16 bases in between. From germline, CDR1 is LNHDA and CDR2 SQIVND (reference sequence). The CDR3 DNA reads TGTGCCAGTAGTATTCCCGGGAGTTTGGAAACAGATACGCAGTATTTT. This codes for CASSIPGSLETDTQYF. The full variable domain, rest sourced from reference TRBV19 and TRBJ2-3, is DGGITQSPKYLFRKEGQNVTLSCEQNLNHDAMYWYRQDPGQGLRLIYYSQIVNDFQKGDIAEGYSVSREKKESFPLTVTSAQKNPTAFYLCASSIPGSLETDTQYFGPGTRLTVL.

The genes are TRBV19 and TRBJ1-5; 8 bases map to TRBD1. The CDR3 sequence is 16 residues long. Germline V CDR1 and CDR2: LNHDA, SQIVND (reference sequence). J lost 1 base, V lost 5 bases, and 7 bases had no gene match. CDR3 protein: CASSAGRGLSNQPQHF. CDR3 DNA sequence: TGTGCCAGTAGTGCGGGCAGGGGGCTCAGCAATCAGCCCCAGCATTTT.

The J gene is TRBJ1-3, the V gene TRBV21-1; no DNA check was done on the table's D call, TRBD1. TRBV21-1 is a pseudogene. CDR3 length: 20 residues. The DNA for the CDR3 is TGTGCCAGCAGCAAGGGGTTTAAGTTTCGGACAGGGTCGACTGGAAACACCATATATTTT. Translating gives CASSKGFKFRTGSTGNTIYF.

V gene TRBV27 combines with J gene TRBJ2-7; 10 nucleotides agree with TRBD1. The CDR3 length is 15 residues. Germline values: CDR1 MNHEY, CDR2 SMNVEV (reference sequence). V dropped 6 bases and J dropped 3; count of bases not matched to a gene: 8. In DNA, the CDR3 is TGTGCCAGCAGGCCAAGGGACAGGGGTCTCTACGAGCAGTACTTC. Translation gives CASRPRDRGLYEQYF.

The CDR3 bases are TGTGCCAGCAGCGTGTTCCAGGGGGTGGCTGGGGCCAACGTCCTGACTTTC. Its protein is CASSVFQGVAGANVLTF. V usage is TRBV5-6 and J usage is TRBJ2-6; 7 bases match TRBD1. This CDR3 has 17 residues. Germline trimming cut 4 bases from V and 2 bases from J; bases unmatched to any gene: 9. Germline V lookup: CDR1 SGHDT, CDR2 YYEEEE.

The V and J genes are TRBV3-1 (or the pseudogene TRBV3-2) and TRBJ2-5, with 9 nucleotides matching TRBD2. Losses at the gene ends were 2 bases for V and 1 base for J; bases not matched to a gene: 2. Germline V gene sequence: CDR1 LGHDT, CDR2 YNNKEL (reference sequence). The CDR3 extends over 15 amino acids. The CDR3 DNA reads as TGTGCCAGCAGCCAACGCGGGAGGGCCCAAGAGACCCAGTACTTC. Translated, it gives CASSQRGRAQETQYF.

The V and J genes are TRBV19 and TRBJ1-1, with TRBD1 matching 12 bases. This CDR3 is built from 13 residues. In germline, CDR1 is LNHDA, CDR2 SQIVND (reference sequence). V trimming: 9 bases; J trimming: 6 bases; junction bases outside the gene matches: 5. CDR3 amino acids: CASRDRGRPEAFF. CDR3 coding DNA: TGTGCCAGCAGGGACAGGGGGCGGCCTGAAGCTTTCTTT.

This chain joins TRBV2 and TRBJ2-1; 9 bases line up with TRBD2. Germline V gene data show CDR1 as SNHLY and CDR2 as FYNNEI. CDR3 length equals 15 residues. Trimming took 6 bases from V and 7 from J; bases not matched to a gene: 10. CDR3 DNA sequence: TGTGCCAGCAGCCTAATAGCGGGAGCGATTAATGAGCAGTTCTTC. Protein product: CASSLIAGAINEQFF.

V gene TRBV20-1 combines with J gene TRBJ1-1, with 8 nucleotides matching TRBD1. The CDR3 consists of 11 residues. CDR1 DFQATT and CDR2 SNEGSKA come from the germline V gene (reference sequence). The CDR3 DNA reads TGCAAATGGGGCCAGGGGGCTCAAGCTTTCTTT. Translated: CKWGQGAQAFF.

The chain uses TRBV4-3 and TRBJ2-2; 10 bases agree with TRBD2. Germline trimming cut 1 base from V and 6 bases from J; bases unmatched to any gene: 11. The CDR3 runs 18 residues. The germline CDR1 and CDR2 sequences are LGHNA and YSLEER. This CDR3 reads CASSQVFSAGGPPGELFF. The CDR3 DNA is TGCGCCAGCAGCCAAGTCTTCTCAGCGGGGGGGCCGCCCGGGGAGCTGTTTTTT.

The sample holds a few counts of this clone. The chain uses TRBV5-8 and TRBJ1-1; D is undetermined. Trimming took off 0 bases at V and 0 bases at J, with 6 bases between the two ends. This CDR3 comprises 14 residues. Germline CDR1 reads SGHTS; CDR2 reads YDEGEE. CDR3: CASSLGQMNTEAFF. CDR3 nucleotides: TGTGCCAGCAGCTTGGGGCAGATGAACACTGAAGCTTTCTTT.

This chain uses TRBV7-2 with TRBJ2-1; 13 positions match TRBD2. Germline V gene lookup returns CDR1 SGHTA and CDR2 FQGNSA. The J segment lost 8 bases and the V segment lost 6 bases, leaving 7 bases of the junction unmatched. CDR3 length: 15 amino acids. The CDR3 reads CASRRTSGGWDEQFF. CDR3 sequence (DNA): TGTGCCAGCAGGCGGACTAGCGGGGGCTGGGATGAGCAGTTCTTC.

This sequence joins TRBV11-3 and TRBJ2-1, with 8 bases lining up with TRBD2. Germline CDR1 and CDR2: SGHNT and YENEEA. The ends lost 3 bases at V and 10 bases at J; junction bases unmatched: 8. The CDR3 is made up of 14 amino acids. CDR3 protein: CASSFTSGDSEQFF. For the CDR3, the DNA is TGTGCCAGCAGCTTCACTAGCGGAGACAGCGAGCAGTTCTTC. Combining the CDR3 with reference TRBV11-3 and TRBJ2-1 gives the whole variable domain EAGVVQSPRYKIIEKKQPVAFWCNPISGHNTLYWYLQNLGQGPELLIRYENEEAVDDSQLPKDRFSAERLKGVDSTLKIQPAELGDSAVYLCASSFTSGDSEQFFGPGTRLTVL.

The CDR3 here is CASSSTSGGASYNEQFF. In DNA form, the CDR3 reads TGTGCCAGCAGCTCTACTAGCGGGGGGGCCTCCTACAATGAGCAGTTCTTC. The V call is TRBV3-1 (or the pseudogene TRBV3-2), the J call TRBJ2-1; 13 nucleotides line up with TRBD2. Germline V gene lookup returns CDR1 LGHDT and CDR2 YNNKEL (reference sequence). V shed 5 bases and J 0 bases; nucleotides not matched to a gene: 4. The CDR3 totals 17 residues.

A single count supports this clone. This chain links TRBV10-2 with TRBJ2-7, with D perhaps matching TRBD2 (5 bases). Trimming removed 5 bases at V and 0 bases at J, with 11 bases between. From germline, CDR1 is WSHSY and CDR2 SAAADI. The CDR3 has 14 amino acids. CDR3 sequence (DNA): TGCGCCAGCAGTTATGGTGGGAGCTCCTACGAGCAGTACTTC. It codes for CASSYGGSSYEQYF.

This chain connects TRBV7-9 to TRBJ2-1, with TRBD2 identical over 15 bases. Germline V lookup: CDR1 SEHNR, CDR2 FQNEAQ (reference sequence). The length of the CDR3 is 18 residues. Trimming took 5 bases from V and 7 from J; bases not matched to a gene: 12. The CDR3 loop reads CASSQPGLAGGPRNEQFF. The CDR3 coding sequence is TGTGCCAGCAGCCAGCCCGGACTAGCGGGAGGGCCTAGGAATGAGCAGTTCTTC.